This T cell receptor (beta chain) was documented in a study of CD8+ T cells in alopecia areata. Overall study results and limits: Compared with mice, patients displayed less clear TCR sharing, possibly for HLA-related reasons.

RNA extraction was followed by reverse transcription into cDNA, which acted as the sequencing template. TCRdb's copy holds only in-frame clones and misses some; the assay was immunoSEQ multiplex PCR. The sample gives 120,000 or so clones, around 64% of which show up once; about 3% is in the top ten. Using a FACSAria, the CD4+ and CD8+ T cells were sorted from the PBMCs. Turning to this clone: Its antigen is not known.

Germline-derived CDR1 and CDR2 are SQVTM and ANQGSEA. The V end was cut by 6 bases, the J end by 0 bases, with 9 bases between. The CDR3 consists of 12 residues. The clonotype originates from a human donor in good health. Input material: CD4+ T cells sorted from blood. The chain combines TRBV29-1 with TRBJ2-7, with D perhaps matching TRBD1 (5 bases). In nucleotides, the CDR3 is TGCAGCGTATTGACAGACTCCTACGAGCAGTACTTC. It codes for CSVLTDSYEQYF.